This TCR beta chain appears in the sequencing data of a study of T cell changes during pregnancy in multiple sclerosis. The CDR3 length is 14 residues. Germline V lookup: CDR1 SGHVS, CDR2 FNYEAQ. With 4 bases removed from V and 2 bases from J, the gap between germline ends came to 12 bases. The protocol was immunoSEQ multiplex PCR, while the TCRdb copy is restricted to in-frame clones and leaves out a portion. In the table there are tens of thousands of clones, roughly 93% of which are singletons. The sequencing here drew on peripheral blood, taken in the second trimester of pregnancy. The clonotype comes from a female donor with multiple sclerosis, enrolled in a pregnancy study. The genes are TRBV7-6 and TRBJ2-7, with D perhaps matching TRBD1 (5 bases). The CDR3 DNA reads TGTGCCAGCAGCTCCGACAGTTCGACCTACGAGCAGTACTTC. Translating it yields CASSSDSSTYEQYF. Full variable domain (remainder filled in from reference TRBV7-6 and TRBJ2-7): GAGVSQSPRYKVTKRGQDVALRCDPISGHVSLYWYRQALGQGPEFLTYFNYEAQQDKSGLPNDRFSAERPEGSISTLTIQRTEQRDSAMYRCASSSDSSTYEQYFGPGTRLTVT.